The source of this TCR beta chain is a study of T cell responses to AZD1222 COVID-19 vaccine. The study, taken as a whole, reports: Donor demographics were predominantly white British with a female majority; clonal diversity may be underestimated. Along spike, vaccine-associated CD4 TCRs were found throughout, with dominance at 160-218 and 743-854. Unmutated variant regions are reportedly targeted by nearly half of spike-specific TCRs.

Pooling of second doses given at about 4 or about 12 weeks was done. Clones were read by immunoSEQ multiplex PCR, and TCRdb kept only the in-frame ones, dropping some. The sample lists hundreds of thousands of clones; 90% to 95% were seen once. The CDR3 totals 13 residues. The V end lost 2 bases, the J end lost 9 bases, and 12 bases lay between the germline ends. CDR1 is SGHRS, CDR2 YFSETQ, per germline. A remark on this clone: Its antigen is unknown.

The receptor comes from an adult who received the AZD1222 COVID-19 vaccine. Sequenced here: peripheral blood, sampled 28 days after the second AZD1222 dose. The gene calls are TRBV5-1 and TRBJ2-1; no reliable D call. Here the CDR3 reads CASSFGRRSEQFF. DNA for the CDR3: TGCGCCAGCAGCTTTGGTAGACGGTCTGAGCAGTTCTTC.